The 28 T cell receptor beta chains listed next were all sequenced from one sample in a study of naive and memory T cell subsets. Four PCR rounds used nested alpha and beta constant region primers plus the SP2 primer. TCRdb independently ran MiXCR on the 5' RACE reads; one entry per CDR3 protein. The sample contains 25,000 to 35,000 distinct CDR3 sequences, around 17% of which appear only once. The library had UMIs added by 3' ligation of an oligonucleotide to TCR cDNA. The receptors here all came from a female donor in good health.

V usage is TRBV20-1 and J usage is TRBJ1-1; 8 bases are a match to TRBD1. CDR1 and CDR2 from the germline V gene are DFQATT and SNEGSKA (reference sequence). The ends lost 7 bases at V and 3 bases at J; junction bases unmatched: 7. The length of the CDR3 is 13 residues. CDR3 region: CSGKQGEDTEAFF. The CDR3 coding sequence is TGCAGTGGGAAACAGGGGGAGGACACTGAAGCTTTCTTT.

The V and J genes are TRBV5-1 and TRBJ2-2; the D is unclear. The CDR3 totals 14 residues. V was cut by 0 bases and J by 5 bases, with 8 bases left in between. Germline V gives CDR1 SGHRS, CDR2 YFSETQ. In DNA, the CDR3 is TGCGCCAGCAGCTTGGGGTCTGGGACCGGGGAGCTGTTTTTT. It translates to CASSLGSGTGELFF.

Sample share makes this clonotype medium-sized. The CDR3 sequence is CASSPPGQDHYNEQFF. CDR3 DNA: TGTGCCAGCTCACCACCGGGACAGGACCACTACAATGAGCAGTTCTTC. The genes are TRBV18 and TRBJ2-1, with TRBD1 matching over 8 bases. This CDR3 spans 16 amino acids. With 0 bases clipped from V and 3 bases from J, the junction kept 4 bases outside the gene matches. CDR1 and CDR2 (germline): KGHSH, LQKENI.

This clonotype was seen only a few times. The chain links TRBV15 to TRBJ1-1, with D perhaps TRBD1 (6 bases). Germline values: CDR1 LNHNV, CDR2 YYDKDF (reference sequence). The CDR3 is made up of 16 amino acids. Trimming removed 2 bases at V and 1 base at J, with 14 bases between. CDR3 residues: CATSRTMSQGNTEAFF. The DNA for the CDR3 is TGTGCCACCAGCAGAACAATGTCACAGGGGAACACTGAAGCTTTCTTT. The entire variable domain, with the rest obtained from reference TRBV15 and TRBJ1-1, is as follows: DAMVIQNPRYQVTQFGKPVTLSCSQTLNHNVMYWYQQKSSQAPKLLFHYYDKDFNNEADTPDNFQSRRPNTSFCFLDIRSPGLGDTAMYLCATSRTMSQGNTEAFFGQGTRLTVV.

This clonotype showed up many times. This rearrangement joins TRBV5-8 to TRBJ1-1, with D unresolved. CDR3 length: 12 residues. Trimming took 0 bases from V and 11 from J, leaving 11 bases between them. The germline gives CDR1 SGHTS, CDR2 YDEGEE. The CDR3 sequence: CASSLVVSRAFF. In DNA, the CDR3 is TGTGCCAGCAGCTTGGTCGTCTCCAGGGCTTTCTTT.

The CDR3 is CASRIIGGNEQFF. The CDR3, as DNA: TGCGCCAGCAGAATAATCGGTGGCAATGAGCAGTTCTTC. This chain connects TRBV4-1 to TRBJ2-1, with D unclear. CDR1 and CDR2 (germline): MGHRA, YSYEKL. V gave up 6 bases and J gave up 6 bases, with 12 bases separating them. The CDR3 covers 13 residues.

This clonotype appeared a few times. CDR3 residues: CASSLINSGGAEQFF. DNA of the CDR3: TGTGCCAGCAGTCTTATAAATAGCGGGGGTGCTGAGCAGTTCTTC. This sequence joins TRBV12-3 or TRBV12-4 and TRBJ2-1; 9 bases agree with TRBD2. The CDR3 spans 15 residues. The V segment lost 5 bases and the J segment 9 bases; nucleotides outside the gene matches: 11.

To note about this clonotype: One end of the junction varies from germline; a read error may be responsible. V usage is TRBV5-5 and J usage is TRBJ1-2; D possibly corresponds to TRBD1 (6 bases). The germline gives CDR1 SGHKS, CDR2 YYEKEE (reference sequence). This CDR3 is 11 amino acids long. The CDR3 sequence: CASSLQGEGDF. The CDR3, as DNA: TGTGCCAGCAGCTTGCAGGGTGAGGGGGACTTC.

This clonotype was observed many times. The V call is TRBV29-1, the J call TRBJ2-2; 9 positions agree with TRBD1. V dropped 4 bases and J dropped 7; count of bases not matched to a gene: 10. Germline lookup yields CDR1 SQVTM and CDR2 ANQGSEA. The CDR3 covers 15 residues. DNA for the CDR3: TGCAGCGTTGGCCCAACAGGGGGCAACGTCGGGGAGCTGTTTTTT. This translates into CSVGPTGGNVGELFF.

This clonotype showed up many times. The chain links TRBV6-1 to TRBJ2-1; D remains ambiguous. Germline V gene sequence: CDR1 MNHNS, CDR2 SASEGT. The length of the CDR3 is 13 residues. With 7 bases removed from V and 2 bases from J, the gap between germline ends came to 9 bases. CDR3 in amino acids: CASNSRPYNEQFF. In DNA, the CDR3 is TGTGCCAGCAATAGTCGGCCCTACAATGAGCAGTTCTTC.

In its sample, this clonotype ranks as medium-sized. V gene TRBV25-1 combines with J gene TRBJ2-3; the D is unclear. CDR1 is MGHDK, CDR2 SYGVNS, per germline. CDR3 length: 13 amino acids. Trimming took 5 bases from V and 2 from J, leaving 8 bases between them. CDR3 amino acids: CASSFGYTDTQYF. The CDR3 bases are TGTGCCAGCAGTTTCGGGTACACAGATACGCAGTATTTT.

This clonotype was seen only a few times. V usage is TRBV7-2 and J usage is TRBJ1-5; no definite D call. The V end was cut by 3 bases, the J end by 6 bases, with 6 bases between. This CDR3 is 12 amino acids long. CDR1 SGHTA and CDR2 FQGNSA come from the germline V gene. CDR3 amino acids: CASSFTVQPQHF. The CDR3 coding sequence is TGTGCCAGCAGCTTTACGGTTCAGCCCCAGCATTTT.

The sample holds a few counts of this clonotype. The gene calls are TRBV7-9 and TRBJ2-3; 13 bases line up with TRBD2. This CDR3 contains 18 residues. J gave up 2 bases and V 7 bases, and 12 bases lay outside the gene matches. From germline, CDR1 is SEHNR and CDR2 FQNEAQ (reference sequence). The CDR3 loop is CASISFGLAGDYTDTQYF. CDR3 sequence (DNA): TGTGCCAGCATCTCATTCGGACTAGCGGGGGACTACACAGATACGCAGTATTTT.

There are many counts of this clonotype. This chain joins TRBV2 and TRBJ2-3; 9 positions match TRBD2. The CDR3 contains 15 residues. With 6 bases clipped from V and 0 bases from J, the junction kept 4 bases outside the gene matches. CDR1 is SNHLY, CDR2 FYNNEI, per germline. CDR3 region: CASSATSGSTDTQYF. The CDR3 DNA follows: TGTGCCAGCAGCGCGACTAGCGGCAGCACAGATACGCAGTATTTT.

This clonotype was picked up many times. V usage is TRBV20-1 and J usage is TRBJ2-3; D gene unclear. Germline lookup yields CDR1 DFQATT and CDR2 SNEGSKA (reference sequence). The V and J ends lost 0 bases and 1 base respectively, with 8 bases between them. CDR3 length: 14 amino acids. CDR3 coding DNA: TGCAGTGCTAGAGATTCGGCCCGCACAGATACGCAGTATTTT. Translated: CSARDSARTDTQYF.

In its sample, this clonotype was seen many times. The J gene is TRBJ1-1, the V gene TRBV18; D perhaps matches TRBD1 (6 bases). The CDR3 length is 17 residues. V dropped 0 bases and J dropped 0 bases, with 14 bases sitting between them. Germline assignment: CDR1 KGHSH and CDR2 LQKENI. The CDR3 DNA follows: TGTGCCAGCTCACCACCCGGGGCAGGGGTTATGAACACTGAAGCTTTCTTT. As protein: CASSPPGAGVMNTEAFF.

This clonotype came up a few times. The CDR3 bases are TGCAGCGTTCCGGGACTAGCGGGGGGTAACAATGAGCAGTTCTTC. Translating gives CSVPGLAGGNNEQFF. The J gene is TRBJ2-1, the V gene TRBV29-1; 15 bases match TRBD2. Germline V gives CDR1 SQVTM, CDR2 ANQGSEA. The CDR3 runs 15 residues. V lost 5 bases and J lost 5; bases outside the gene matches: 4.

This clonotype was recorded at least ten times. The chain uses TRBV12-3 or TRBV12-4 and TRBJ2-3; the D is unclear. The ends were cut back, 6 bases at V and 6 bases at J, with 10 bases in the middle. The CDR3 totals 12 residues. The CDR3 DNA reads TGTGCCAGCAGCACATATGGGGATACGCAGTATTTT. This sequence encodes CASSTYGDTQYF.

This clonotype was observed a handful of times. The chain combines TRBV5-1 with TRBJ2-3; the D is unclear. V was clipped by 5 bases and J by 4 bases, with 14 bases between them. Germline-derived CDR1 and CDR2 are SGHRS and YFSETQ. The CDR3 runs 14 residues. The chain's CDR3 is CASRFTVNSDTQYF. CDR3 bases: TGCGCCAGCAGATTCACCGTTAACTCAGATACGCAGTATTTT.

This clonotype was observed at least ten times. This chain uses TRBV5-5 with TRBJ1-1, with D tentatively TRBD1 (5 bases). Germline CDR1 and CDR2: SGHKS and YYEKEE (reference sequence). V lost 0 bases, J lost 4 bases, and 16 bases lay in between. There are 16 residues in the CDR3. The CDR3 spells CASSLGSQGRPTEAFF. CDR3 sequence (DNA): TGTGCCAGCAGCTTGGGGTCCCAGGGCCGGCCCACTGAAGCTTTCTTT.

This clonotype was detected many times. This rearrangement joins TRBV29-1 to TRBJ2-1; D not resolved. The V gene lost 4 bases and the J gene lost 0 bases, with 7 bases spanning the gap. This CDR3 comprises 13 residues. Germline CDR1 is SQVTM and CDR2 is ANQGSEA. CDR3 nucleotides: TGCAGCGTTGCCGAGAGCTCCTACAATGAGCAGTTCTTC. Translated, it gives CSVAESSYNEQFF.

The chain links TRBV7-8 to TRBJ2-7; TRBD2 agrees at 8 bases. The germline V gene encodes CDR1 SGHVS and CDR2 FQNEAQ. The CDR3 runs 19 residues. V shed 4 bases and J 7 bases; nucleotides not matched to a gene: 24. CDR3 in amino acids: CASSSSHASTGGAIREQYF. The CDR3 DNA sequence: TGTGCCAGCAGCTCATCACACGCCAGTACGGGGGGGGCCATACGAGAGCAGTACTTC.

The chain combines TRBV5-5 with TRBJ2-1, with 12 bases that match TRBD2. V shed 1 base, J shed 9 bases, and the junction held 5 bases outside the gene matches. There are 15 residues in the CDR3. Germline CDR1 SGHKS, CDR2 YYEKEE (reference sequence). CDR3 DNA: TGTGCCAGCAGCTTGAGGGCTAGCGGGGGGGGTGAGCAGTTCTTC. Amino acid sequence: CASSLRASGGGEQFF.

The chain combines TRBV15 with TRBJ2-3; D may be TRBD1 or TRBD2 (6 bases each). The germline V gene encodes CDR1 LNHNV and CDR2 YYDKDF (reference sequence). The V end lost 10 bases, the J end lost 2 bases, and 16 bases lay between the germline ends. The CDR3 extends over 14 amino acids. The CDR3 region is CASQGGGSTDTQYF. The CDR3 DNA follows: TGTGCCAGCCAAGGAGGGGGATCCACAGATACGCAGTATTTT.

This clonotype has a count of ten or more. The V gene is TRBV20-1, the J gene TRBJ2-1, with 7 nucleotides matching TRBD2. V lost 5 bases to trimming and J lost 1 base; unmatched junction nucleotides: 5. Looked up from germline, CDR1 is DFQATT and CDR2 is SNEGSKA (reference sequence). The CDR3 sequence is 14 residues long. The CDR3 protein is CSAHLAESYNEQFF. The CDR3 DNA is TGCAGTGCTCATCTAGCGGAATCCTACAATGAGCAGTTCTTC.

This clonotype was recorded at least ten times. The rearrangement links TRBV10-3 to TRBJ1-1; a possible D gene is TRBD1 (5 bases). Germline V gives CDR1 ENHRY, CDR2 SYGVKD. Trimming cost V 4 bases and J 5 bases, with 8 bases left between them. The CDR3 extends over 12 amino acids. CDR3 in amino acids: CAISGSGTEAFF. CDR3 bases: TGTGCCATCAGTGGGTCAGGGACTGAAGCTTTCTTT.

Regarding this clonotype: A junction boundary mismatches the germline segment, possibly from a read error. In nucleotides, the CDR3 is TGTGCCAGCACCTTAGACAGCATGAACACTGAAGCTTTCTTT. This codes for CASTLDSMNTEAFF. This chain connects TRBV7-9 to TRBJ1-1; D is possibly TRBD1 (5 bases). This CDR3 region has 14 residues. CDR1 SEHNR and CDR2 FQNEAQ come from the germline V gene (reference sequence).

This clonotype has ten or more counts. The CDR3 DNA sequence: TGCAGTGCTAGCCACGGAGACCGGCCTAACTATGGCTACACCTTC. It yields the protein CSASHGDRPNYGYTF. The chain uses TRBV20-1 and TRBJ1-2; D is unclear. Germline V gene sequence: CDR1 DFQATT, CDR2 SNEGSKA (reference sequence). This CDR3 region has 15 residues. V dropped 3 bases and J dropped 0 bases, with 14 bases sitting between them.